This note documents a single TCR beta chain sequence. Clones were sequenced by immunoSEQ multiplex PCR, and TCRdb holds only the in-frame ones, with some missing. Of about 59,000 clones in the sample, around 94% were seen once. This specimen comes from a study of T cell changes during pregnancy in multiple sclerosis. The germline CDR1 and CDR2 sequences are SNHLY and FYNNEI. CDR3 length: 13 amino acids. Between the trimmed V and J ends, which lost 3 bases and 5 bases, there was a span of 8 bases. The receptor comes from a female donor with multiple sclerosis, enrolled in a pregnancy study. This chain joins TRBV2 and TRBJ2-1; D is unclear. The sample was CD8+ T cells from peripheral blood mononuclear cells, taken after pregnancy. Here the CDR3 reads CASSDWRNNEQFF. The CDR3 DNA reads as TGTGCCAGCAGTGACTGGCGGAACAATGAGCAGTTCTTC.